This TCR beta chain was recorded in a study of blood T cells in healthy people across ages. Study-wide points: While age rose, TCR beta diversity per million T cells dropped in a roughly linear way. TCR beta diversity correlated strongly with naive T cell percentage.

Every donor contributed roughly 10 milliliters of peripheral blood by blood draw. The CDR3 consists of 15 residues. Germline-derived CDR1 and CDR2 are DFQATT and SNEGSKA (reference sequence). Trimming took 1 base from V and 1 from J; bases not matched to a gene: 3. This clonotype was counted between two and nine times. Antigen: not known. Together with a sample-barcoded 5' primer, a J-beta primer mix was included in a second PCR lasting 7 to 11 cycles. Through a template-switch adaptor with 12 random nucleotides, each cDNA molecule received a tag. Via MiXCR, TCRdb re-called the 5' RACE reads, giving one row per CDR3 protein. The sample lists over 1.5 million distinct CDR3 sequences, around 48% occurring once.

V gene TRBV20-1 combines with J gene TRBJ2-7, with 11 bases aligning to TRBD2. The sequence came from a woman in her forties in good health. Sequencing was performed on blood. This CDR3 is CSARALAGGSYEQYF. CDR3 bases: TGCAGTGCTAGAGCGCTAGCGGGGGGATCCTACGAGCAGTACTTC.